The following is a T cell receptor (beta chain) sequence with its context. Authors' data handling: How many nucleated cells were present was estimated from reference gene primer amplification. TCRdb's table, derived via immunoSEQ multiplex PCR, lists solely in-frame clones and lacks some. V and J calls plus clone size are reproduced from that table; the DNA served to infer D and trimming. The data hold tens of thousands of clones, with 85% to 90% observed a single time. The data derive from a study of blood T cell repertoires in COVID-19. The wider study: Acute-phase and convalescent COVID-19 samples originated in the United States, Italy and Spain. The analysed material was cDNA or gDNA that came from T cells, B-cell-depleted T cells, or PBMCs.

Sequenced input: peripheral blood. The TCR was taken from a man aged 55 to 70 with active COVID-19.

The CDR3 loop is CASTPGQGGTGELFF. Here the CDR3 DNA reads TGTGCCAGCACCCCGGGACAGGGGGGGACCGGGGAGCTGTTTTTT. This rearrangement joins TRBV2 to TRBJ2-2, with 11 bases aligning to TRBD1. The CDR3 spans 15 residues. After removal of 7 bases from V and 5 bases from J, the junction contained 6 bases not matched to a gene. CDR1 and CDR2 (germline): SNHLY, FYNNEI.